This T cell receptor (beta chain) comes out of a study of blood T cell repertoires in COVID-19. Trimming took 3 bases from V and 4 from J; bases not matched to a gene: 7. The CDR3 is 14 residues long. Germline V gene sequence: CDR1 SQVTM, CDR2 ANQGSEA. Clones were read by immunoSEQ multiplex PCR, and TCRdb kept only the in-frame ones, dropping some. The data show 250,000 to 350,000 clones, with about 90% seen just once and about 10% held by the top ten. Material for sequencing was peripheral blood. J is TRBJ1-2 and V is TRBV29-1, with 8 bases fitting TRBD1. The sequence was obtained from a woman in her 30s with COVID-19, enrolled during active disease. The CDR3 DNA is TGCAGCGTTGAGGGACAGGTCCTTGGCTATGGCTACACCTTC. It encodes CSVEGQVLGYGYTF. Complete variable domain (other parts from reference TRBV29-1 and TRBJ1-2): SAVISQKPSRDICQRGTSLTIQCQVDSQVTMMFWYRQQPGQSLTLIATANQGSEATYESGFVIDKFPISRPNLTFSTLTVSNMSPEDSSIYLCSVEGQVLGYGYTFGSGTRLTVV.